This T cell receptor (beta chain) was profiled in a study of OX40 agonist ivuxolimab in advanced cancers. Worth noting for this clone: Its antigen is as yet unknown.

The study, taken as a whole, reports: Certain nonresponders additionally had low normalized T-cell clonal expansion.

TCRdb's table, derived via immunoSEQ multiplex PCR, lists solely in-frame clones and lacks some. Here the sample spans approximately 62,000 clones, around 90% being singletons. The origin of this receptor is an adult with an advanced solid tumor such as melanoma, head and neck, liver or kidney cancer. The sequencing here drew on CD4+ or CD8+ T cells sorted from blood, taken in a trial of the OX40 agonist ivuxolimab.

For the CDR3, the DNA is TGTGCCAGCAGTTTGACGATTCCCAGGGATAATTCACCCCTCCACTTT. Protein sequence: CASSLTIPRDNSPLHF. V is TRBV6-6 and J is TRBJ1-6; TRBD1 is a possible D gene (5 bases). The germline V gene encodes CDR1 MNHNY and CDR2 SVGAGI (reference sequence). CDR3 length equals 16 residues. Trimming took off 4 bases at V and 5 bases at J, with 15 bases between the two ends.